The 19 T cell receptor beta chains reported below all come from one sample, sequenced in a study of cytomegalovirus exposure and HLA in healthy donors (dated by TCRdb to the late 2010s). Libraries were made using the immunoSEQ multiplex PCR assay. The multiplex PCR relied on a mix of 60 forward primers for TCR Vbeta segments and 13 reverse primers for TCR Jbeta segments. The table comes from immuneACCESS by way of TCRdb, which keeps in-frame sequences with V and J called. Part of the clones is missing from these tables; in studies checked, under half for an unresolved V gene and the rest for unknown reasons. The sample table shows roughly 200,000 clones, and under 85% are seen once. The top ten clones comprise 2.9% of the sample. Material for sequencing was PBMCs. The receptor source for this set is a male donor in good health and CMV-seronegative.

The rearrangement links TRBV7-2 to TRBJ1-5; TRBD1 matches 7 bases. This CDR3 comprises 14 residues. Germline V gene sequence: CDR1 SGHTA, CDR2 FQGNSA. With 5 bases clipped from V and 7 bases from J, the junction kept 8 bases outside the gene matches. In DNA, the CDR3 is TGTGCCAGCAGCCCCGGGGACAGTTGGCAGCCCCAGCATTTT. Its translation is CASSPGDSWQPQHF.

V is TRBV27 and J is TRBJ1-5; TRBD1 is a possible D gene (6 bases). V lost 5 bases, J lost 5 bases, and 16 bases lay in between. This CDR3 region has 15 residues. Germline V gene lookup returns CDR1 MNHEY and CDR2 SMNVEV (reference sequence). The CDR3 here is CASSPQDRKDQPQHF. CDR3 coding DNA: TGTGCCAGCAGTCCTCAGGACAGAAAGGATCAGCCCCAGCATTTT.

The chain has TRBV4-2 and TRBJ1-4; D perhaps matches TRBD1 (5 bases). Germline V CDR1 and CDR2: LGHNA, YNFKEQ. The CDR3 loop spans 15 amino acids. Trimming removed 1 base at V and 4 bases at J, with 10 bases between. For the CDR3, the DNA is TGTGCCAGCAGCCAAGGGCCAGGGCTTAATGAAAAACTGTTTTTT. Amino acids: CASSQGPGLNEKLFF.

A few counts support this clone. The rearrangement joins TRBV5-1 to TRBJ1-1, with TRBD1 identical over 8 bases. Germline V gene lookup returns CDR1 SGHRS and CDR2 YFSETQ. The CDR3 totals 13 residues. V shed 5 bases and J 6 bases; nucleotides not matched to a gene: 6. The CDR3 sequence: CASRFQGASEAFF. The CDR3 DNA sequence: TGCGCCAGCAGATTCCAGGGGGCCTCTGAAGCTTTCTTT. Full variable domain (outside the CDR3, taken from reference TRBV5-1 and TRBJ1-1): KAGVTQTPRYLIKTRGQQVTLSCSPISGHRSVSWYQQTPGQGLQFLFEYFSETQRNKGNFPGRFSGRQFSNSRSEMNVSTLELGDSALYLCASRFQGASEAFFGQGTRLTVV.

This clone appeared a few times. The chain couples TRBV25-1 to TRBJ1-5, with D possibly matching TRBD1 (5 bases). This CDR3 has 13 residues. Trimming took 4 bases from V and 8 from J, leaving 12 bases between them. Germline V gene sequence: CDR1 MGHDK, CDR2 SYGVNS. CDR3 sequence (DNA): TGTGCCAGCAGTGTGTCAGGGCGTGAGCCCCAGCATTTT. Amino acids: CASSVSGREPQHF.

The sample holds a few counts of this clone. The rearrangement links TRBV11-2 to TRBJ1-1, with D tentatively TRBD1 (5 bases). Germline values: CDR1 SGHAT, CDR2 FQNNGV. Trimming stripped 5 bases from V and 1 base from J, with 14 bases between. The CDR3 is 15 residues long. The CDR3 DNA reads as TGTGCCAGCAGCCCCCGAGGCGGGGGGAACACTGAAGCTTTCTTT. Residues: CASSPRGGGNTEAFF.

A single count supports this clone. The V call is TRBV5-1, the J call TRBJ1-6; TRBD1 matches at 9 bases. The V segment lost 2 bases and the J segment 7 bases; nucleotides outside the gene matches: 10. This CDR3 is 17 amino acids long. Germline assignment: CDR1 SGHRS and CDR2 YFSETQ. CDR3 DNA: TGCGCCAGCAGCTTAAAGCGGACAGGGGCTTTGAATTCACCCCTCCACTTT. Translation: CASSLKRTGALNSPLHF.

This clone was seen more than once but under ten times. J is TRBJ1-3 and V is TRBV5-1; 12 positions match TRBD1. CDR3 size: 17 residues. The J segment lost 2 bases and the V segment lost 7 bases, leaving 10 bases of the junction unmatched. Looked up from germline, CDR1 is SGHRS and CDR2 is YFSETQ. The CDR3, as DNA: TGCGCCAGCGAACCGGGACAGGGGGCGCGGGCTGGAAACACCATATATTTT. Its translation: CASEPGQGARAGNTIYF.

This rearrangement joins TRBV18 to TRBJ1-5; 10 nucleotides line up with TRBD1. This CDR3 is 15 amino acids long. Unmatched junction bases numbered 4, after V lost 3 bases and J lost 5 bases. The germline CDR1 and CDR2 sequences are KGHSH and LQKENI. The CDR3 loop is CASSPDRGDHQPQHF. CDR3 bases: TGTGCCAGCTCACCGGACAGGGGGGATCATCAGCCCCAGCATTTT.

The chain has TRBV4-3 and TRBJ2-1, with 11 bases fitting TRBD1. Germline V CDR1 and CDR2: LGHNA, YSLEER. V was pared by 4 bases and J by 6 bases, with 8 bases of the junction left unmatched. The CDR3 is 16 residues long. CDR3 bases: TGCGCCAGCAGCCCAACTCCGGGACAGGGGGTCAATGAGCAGTTCTTC. As protein: CASSPTPGQGVNEQFF.

The chain is built from TRBV6-4 and TRBJ2-7, with TRBD2 identical over 10 bases. Germline trimming cut 5 bases from V and 6 bases from J; bases unmatched to any gene: 10. The CDR3 is made up of 15 amino acids. CDR1 is MRHNA, CDR2 SNTAGT, per germline. As DNA, the CDR3 is TGTGCCAGCAGTCTCCACAGCGGGAGGGCCTTCGAGCAGTACTTC. It yields the protein CASSLHSGRAFEQYF.

V is TRBV2 and J is TRBJ1-2; 7 bases map to TRBD1. The length of the CDR3 is 16 residues. V shed 7 bases and J 0 bases; nucleotides not matched to a gene: 11. Germline V gene sequence: CDR1 SNHLY, CDR2 FYNNEI. CDR3 DNA: TGTGCCAGCAAGGGGGCGGGATGGAACACTAACTATGGCTACACCTTC. As protein: CASKGAGWNTNYGYTF.

The genes are TRBV4-1 and TRBJ1-2; no clear D. The CDR3 is 13 residues long. Germline CDR1 MGHRA, CDR2 YSYEKL. Trimming cost V 1 base and J 8 bases, with 11 bases left between them. CDR3 coding DNA: TGCGCCAGCAGCCAAGTAATCAGACAAGGCTACACCTTC. It translates to CASSQVIRQGYTF.

This chain connects TRBV25-1 to TRBJ2-7, with D possibly matching TRBD2 (6 bases). Germline V gives CDR1 MGHDK, CDR2 SYGVNS. V shed 3 bases and J shed 4 bases, with 16 bases lying between them. The length of the CDR3 is 15 residues. The CDR3 is CASSDEAGLRYEQYF. CDR3 in DNA: TGTGCCAGCAGTGACGAGGCGGGACTCCGGTACGAGCAGTACTTC.

This clone was detected a few times. The rearrangement uses TRBV18 and TRBJ1-5, with TRBD1 matching 8 bases. This CDR3 has 17 amino acids. The J segment lost 0 bases and the V segment lost 3 bases, leaving 7 bases of the junction unmatched. CDR1 is KGHSH and CDR2 is LQKENI in the germline V gene. CDR3 nucleotides: TGTGCCAGCTCACCGAGGGACAGGAGATTTAGCAATCAGCCCCAGCATTTT. Protein product: CASSPRDRRFSNQPQHF. Using reference TRBV18 and TRBJ1-5 for the parts outside the CDR3, the full variable domain is NAGVMQNPRHLVRRRGQEARLRCSPMKGHSHVYWYRQLPEEGLKFMVYLQKENIIDESGMPKERFSAEFPKEGPSILRIQQVVRGDSAAYFCASSPRDRRFSNQPQHFGDGTRLSIL.

The chain couples TRBV27 to TRBJ1-2, with 7 bases that match TRBD1. Losses at the gene ends were 4 bases for V and 0 bases for J; bases not matched to a gene: 8. In germline, CDR1 is MNHEY, CDR2 SMNVEV (reference sequence). The CDR3 covers 16 residues. CDR3 in amino acids: CASSSPDRASNYGYTF. For the CDR3, the DNA is TGTGCCAGCAGTTCCCCCGACAGGGCATCTAACTATGGCTACACCTTC.

The chain carries TRBV25-1 and TRBJ1-6; D unresolved. The CDR3 extends over 13 amino acids. V gave up 6 bases and J gave up 4 bases, with 7 bases separating them. Germline V gene lookup returns CDR1 MGHDK and CDR2 SYGVNS. This CDR3 reads CASRGLYNSPLHF. Written as DNA, the CDR3 is TGTGCCAGCAGGGGCCTATATAATTCACCCCTCCACTTT.

This chain's CDR3 is CAWRGQSNQPQHF. CDR3 nucleotides: TGTGCCTGGAGAGGACAGTCCAATCAGCCCCAGCATTTT. The J gene is TRBJ1-5, the V gene TRBV30, with a possible D match to TRBD1 (6 bases). Trimming cost V 3 bases and J 3 bases, with 9 bases left between them. Germline V gene data show CDR1 as GTSNPN and CDR2 as SVGIG (reference sequence). The CDR3 has 13 amino acids.

CDR3 sequence (DNA): TGTGCCTGGAGTACCGGGACTAGACAGTTCTTC. Translated, it gives CAWSTGTRQFF. J is TRBJ2-1 and V is TRBV30; 8 nucleotides agree with TRBD2. The CDR3 is made up of 11 amino acids. Germline CDR1 is GTSNPN and CDR2 is SVGIG (reference sequence). Trimming cost V 2 bases and J 13 bases; bases outside gene matches: 4.